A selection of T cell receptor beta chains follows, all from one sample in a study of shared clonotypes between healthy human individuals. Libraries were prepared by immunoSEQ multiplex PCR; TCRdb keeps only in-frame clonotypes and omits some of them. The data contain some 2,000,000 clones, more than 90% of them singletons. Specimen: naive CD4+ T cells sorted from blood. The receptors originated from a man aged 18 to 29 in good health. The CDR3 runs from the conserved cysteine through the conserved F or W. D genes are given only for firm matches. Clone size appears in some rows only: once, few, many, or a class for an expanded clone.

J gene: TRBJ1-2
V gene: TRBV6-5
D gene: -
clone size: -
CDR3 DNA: TGTGCCAGCAGACCCGGACTGCCCTATGGCTACACCTTC
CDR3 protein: CASRPGLPYGYTF

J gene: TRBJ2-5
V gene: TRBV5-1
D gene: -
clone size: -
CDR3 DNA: TGCGCCAGCAGCTCGGGACTTCAGACGGAGACCCAGTACTTC
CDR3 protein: CASSSGLQTETQYF

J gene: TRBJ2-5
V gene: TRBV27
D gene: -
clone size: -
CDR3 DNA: TGTGCCAGCAGTTTCTGGGGGTCAGAGACCCAGTACTTC
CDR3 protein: CASSFWGSETQYF

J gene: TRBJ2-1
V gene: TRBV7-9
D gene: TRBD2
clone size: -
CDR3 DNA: TGTGCCAGCAGCTTATTGGCCCCGGGACTAGCGGGAGGGGAGCAGTTCTTC
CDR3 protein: CASSLLAPGLAGGEQFF

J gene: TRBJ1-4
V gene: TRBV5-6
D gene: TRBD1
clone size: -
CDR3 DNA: TGTGCCAGCAGCGCGCTGACAGGGGACGTTGAAAAACTGTTTTTT
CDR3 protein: CASSALTGDVEKLFF

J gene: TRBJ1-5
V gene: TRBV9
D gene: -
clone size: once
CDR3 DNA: TGTGCCAGCAGCGACCGGTACAGGGTTACCAATCAGCCCCAGCATTTT
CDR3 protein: CASSDRYRVTNQPQHF

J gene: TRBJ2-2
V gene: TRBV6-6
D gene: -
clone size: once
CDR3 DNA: TGTGCCAGCACGGTAAAGGGGAACACCGGGGAGCTGTTTTTT
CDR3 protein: CASTVKGNTGELFF

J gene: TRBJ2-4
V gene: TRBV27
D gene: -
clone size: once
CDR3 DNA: TGTGCCAGCCCGACGGCAGGAGGTTTAATAGCCAAAAACATTCAGTACTTC
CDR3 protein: CASPTAGGLIAKNIQYF

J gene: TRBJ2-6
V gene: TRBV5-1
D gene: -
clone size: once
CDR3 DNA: TGCGCCAGCAGCCTTGAGGGACACGGGGCCAACGTCCTGACTTTC
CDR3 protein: CASSLEGHGANVLTF

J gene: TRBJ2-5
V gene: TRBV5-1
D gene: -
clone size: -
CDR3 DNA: TGCGCCAGCAGCTCCGGAGGCATGGGAGAGACCCAGTACTTC
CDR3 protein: CASSSGGMGETQYF

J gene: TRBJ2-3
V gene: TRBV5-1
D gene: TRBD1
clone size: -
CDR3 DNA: TGCGCCAGCAGCTTATCGAGGGGGCCTGGCACAGATACGCAGTATTTT
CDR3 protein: CASSLSRGPGTDTQYF

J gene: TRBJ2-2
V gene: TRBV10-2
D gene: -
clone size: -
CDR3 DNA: TGCGCCAGCAGTGAGTGGGGAGCCCTCTCCGGGGAGCTGTTTTTT
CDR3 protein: CASSEWGALSGELFF

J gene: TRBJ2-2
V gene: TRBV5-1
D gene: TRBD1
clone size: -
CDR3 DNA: TGCGCCAGCAGCGGCAACAGGGGTGACACCGGGGAGCTGTTTTTT
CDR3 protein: CASSGNRGDTGELFF

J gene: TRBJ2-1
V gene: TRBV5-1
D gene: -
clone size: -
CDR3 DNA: TGCGCCAGCTCCCCCGGCGGGGCCTACAATGAGCAGTTCTTC
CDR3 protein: CASSPGGAYNEQFF

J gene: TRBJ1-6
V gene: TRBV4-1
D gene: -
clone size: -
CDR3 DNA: TGCGCCAGCAGCCCCAGGGGAACCTATAATTCACCCCTCCACTTT
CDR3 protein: CASSPRGTYNSPLHF

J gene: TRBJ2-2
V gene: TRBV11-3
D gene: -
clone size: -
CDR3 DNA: TGTGCCAGCAGCTTAAAATTCGGGGGAGGGAACACCGGGGAGCTGTTTTTT
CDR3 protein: CASSLKFGGGNTGELFF

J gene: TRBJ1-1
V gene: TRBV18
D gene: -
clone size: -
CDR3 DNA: TGTGCCAGCTCACCGACAGCGACACTGAACACTGAAGCTTTCTTT
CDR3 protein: CASSPTATLNTEAFF

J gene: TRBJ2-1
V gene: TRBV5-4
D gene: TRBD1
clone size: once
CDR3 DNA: TGTGCCAGCATCCGGGGACCGGGACAGGGGGTCGATGAGCAGTTCTTC
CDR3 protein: CASIRGPGQGVDEQFF

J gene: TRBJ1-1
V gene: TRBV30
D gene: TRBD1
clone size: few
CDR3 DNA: TGTGCCTGGAGCCCGACAGGGGACACTGAAGCTTTCTTT
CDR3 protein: CAWSPTGDTEAFF

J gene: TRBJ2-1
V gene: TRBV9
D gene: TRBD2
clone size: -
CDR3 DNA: TGTGCCAGCAGTATACAGGGGACTAGCGGGAGTGGGTCCTACAATGAGCAGTTCTTC
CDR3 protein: CASSIQGTSGSGSYNEQFF

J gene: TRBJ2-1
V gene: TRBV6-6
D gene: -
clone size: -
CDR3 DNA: TGTGCCAGGGGGGAGTCCGCCCCGAATGAGCAGTTCTTC
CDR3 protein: CARGESAPNEQFF

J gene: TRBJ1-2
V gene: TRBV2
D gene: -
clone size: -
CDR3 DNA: TGTGCCAGCAATGTCGTCACCATTGTTTATGGCTACACCTTC
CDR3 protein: CASNVVTIVYGYTF

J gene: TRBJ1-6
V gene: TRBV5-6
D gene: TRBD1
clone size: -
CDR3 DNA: TGTGCCAGCAGCTCGGGACAGTTTTATAATTCACCCCTCCACTTT
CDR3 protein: CASSSGQFYNSPLHF

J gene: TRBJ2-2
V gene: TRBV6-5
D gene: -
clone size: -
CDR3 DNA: TGTGCCAGCAGACGCCAGGCAATAAACACCGGGGAGCTGTTTTTT
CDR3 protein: CASRRQAINTGELFF

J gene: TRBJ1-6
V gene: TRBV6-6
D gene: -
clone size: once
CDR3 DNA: TGTGCCAGCAGCCGCGGACGGAGTAATTCACCCCTCCACTTT
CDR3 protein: CASSRGRSNSPLHF

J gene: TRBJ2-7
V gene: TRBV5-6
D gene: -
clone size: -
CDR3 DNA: TGTGCCAGCAGCTTGTCAGGCAGGTTTCTCTACGAGCAGTACTTC
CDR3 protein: CASSLSGRFLYEQYF

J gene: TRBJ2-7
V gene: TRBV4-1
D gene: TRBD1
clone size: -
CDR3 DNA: TGCGCCAGCAGCCAATGGGACAGGGGATCCGAGCAGTACTTC
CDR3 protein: CASSQWDRGSEQYF

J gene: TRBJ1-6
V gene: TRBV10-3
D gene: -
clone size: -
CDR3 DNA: TGTGCCATCAGTGATGGGGTCAGGGTAGGCTCACCCCTCCACTTT
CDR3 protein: CAISDGVRVGSPLHF

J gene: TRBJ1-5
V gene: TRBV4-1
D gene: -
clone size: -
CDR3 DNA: TGCGCCAGCAGCCAAGAAGGGGGGCGTGGTAGCAATCAGCCCCAGCATTTT
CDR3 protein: CASSQEGGRGSNQPQHF

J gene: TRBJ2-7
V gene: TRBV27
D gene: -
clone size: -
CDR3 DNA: TGTGCCAGCAGTTTGAGTTATCAGAGCTCCTACGAGCAGTACTTC
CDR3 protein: CASSLSYQSSYEQYF

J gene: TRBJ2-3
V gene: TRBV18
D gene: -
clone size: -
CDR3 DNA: TGTGCCAGCTCACCCGAATTGGGTGATACGCAGTATTTT
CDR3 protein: CASSPELGDTQYF

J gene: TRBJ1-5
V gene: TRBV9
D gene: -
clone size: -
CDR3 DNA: TGTGCCAGCAGCCGGTCTGGGGCAGTCAATCAGCCCCAGCATTTT
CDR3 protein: CASSRSGAVNQPQHF

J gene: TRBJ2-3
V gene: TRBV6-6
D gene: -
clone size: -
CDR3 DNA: TGTGCCAGTAAGGGACATCCGACCACAGATACGCAGTATTTT
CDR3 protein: CASKGHPTTDTQYF

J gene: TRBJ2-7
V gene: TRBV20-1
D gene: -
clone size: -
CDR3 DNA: TGCAGTGCTAGAGATCCGGGAGAGCAGTACTTC
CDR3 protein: CSARDPGEQYF

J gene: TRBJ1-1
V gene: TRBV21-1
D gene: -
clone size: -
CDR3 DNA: TGTGCCAGCAGCAAAGCTGGCCAGGGAGGCACTGAAGCTTTCTTT
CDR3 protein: CASSKAGQGGTEAFF

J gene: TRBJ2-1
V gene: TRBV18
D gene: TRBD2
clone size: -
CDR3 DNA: TGTGCCAGCTCACGGCTCCAGGAACTAGCGGGAGTAAGCAATGAGCAGTTCTTC
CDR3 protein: CASSRLQELAGVSNEQFF

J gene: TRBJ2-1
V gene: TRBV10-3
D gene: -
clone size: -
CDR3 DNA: TGTGCCATCAGCGACGGCCGCCATGAGCAGTTCTTC
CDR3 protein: CAISDGRHEQFF

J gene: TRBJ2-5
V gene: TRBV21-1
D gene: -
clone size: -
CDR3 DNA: TGTGCCAGCAATTCTTTACTAGCGTCTGAGACCCAGTACTTC
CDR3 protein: CASNSLLASETQYF

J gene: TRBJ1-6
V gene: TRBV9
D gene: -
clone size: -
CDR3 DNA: TGTGCCAGCAGCCCCGGCGGGGGCTCTAATTCACCCCTCCACTTT
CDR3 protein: CASSPGGGSNSPLHF

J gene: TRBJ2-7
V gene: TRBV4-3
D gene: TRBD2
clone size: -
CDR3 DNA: TGCGCCAGCAGCCGAAGCACGACTAGCGGGGCCGAGACCTACGAGCAGTACTTC
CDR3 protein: CASSRSTTSGAETYEQYF

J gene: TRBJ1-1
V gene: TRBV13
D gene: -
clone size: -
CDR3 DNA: TGTGCCAGCAGCTTAAATGCGCGGTGGACAGTCATGGAGAACACTGAAGCTTTCTTT
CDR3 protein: CASSLNARWTVMENTEAFF

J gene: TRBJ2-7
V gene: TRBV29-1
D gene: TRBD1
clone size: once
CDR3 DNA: TGCAGCGTGGCGCCCCGACAGGGGATCGACGAGCAGTACTTC
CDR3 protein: CSVAPRQGIDEQYF

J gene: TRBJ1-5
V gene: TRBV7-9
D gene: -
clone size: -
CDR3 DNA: TGTGCCAGCAGCCCCCCGGGCACCCAGAGTTATCCCCAGCATTTT
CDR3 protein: CASSPPGTQSYPQHF

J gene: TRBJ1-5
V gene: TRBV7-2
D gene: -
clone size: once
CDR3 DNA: TGTGCCAGCAGCTTAATGGGGGGCGGGAGCAATCAGCCCCAGCATTTT
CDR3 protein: CASSLMGGGSNQPQHF

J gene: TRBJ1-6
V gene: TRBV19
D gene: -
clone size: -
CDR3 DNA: TGTGCCAGTACCCCTGCAGGTGACTATTCACCCCTCCACTTT
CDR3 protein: CASTPAGDYSPLHF

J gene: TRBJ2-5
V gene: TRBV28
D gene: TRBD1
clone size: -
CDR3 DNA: TGTGCCAGCAGTGATCGGACAGGGGTTGAGACCCAGTACTTC
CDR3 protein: CASSDRTGVETQYF

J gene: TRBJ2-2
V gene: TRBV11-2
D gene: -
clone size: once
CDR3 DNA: TGTGCCAGCAGCTTAGTGACAGGAAACACCGGGGAGCTGTTTTTT
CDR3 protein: CASSLVTGNTGELFF

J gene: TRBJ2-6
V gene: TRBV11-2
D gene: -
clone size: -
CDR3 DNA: TGTGCCAGCAGCCCGCGACAGCTTGTCTCTGGGGCCAACGTCCTGACTTTC
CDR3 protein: CASSPRQLVSGANVLTF

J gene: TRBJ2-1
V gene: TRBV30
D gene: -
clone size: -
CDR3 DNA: TGTGCCTGGAGTGTACGACGGACGGGGTGGCAGTTCTTC
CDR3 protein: CAWSVRRTGWQFF

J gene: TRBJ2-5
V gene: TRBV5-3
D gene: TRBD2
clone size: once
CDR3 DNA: TGTGCCAGAAGCTCTCAGCGGGAGGGCGAGACCCAGTACTTC
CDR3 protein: CARSSQREGETQYF

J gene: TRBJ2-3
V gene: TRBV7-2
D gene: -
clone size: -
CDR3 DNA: TGTGCCAGCAGCTTCTATTCAAGTAGCACAGATACGCAGTATTTT
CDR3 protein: CASSFYSSSTDTQYF

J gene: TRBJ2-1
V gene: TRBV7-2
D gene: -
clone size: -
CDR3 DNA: TGTGCCAGCGGTACCAATGGCAATGAGCAGTTCTTC
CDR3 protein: CASGTNGNEQFF

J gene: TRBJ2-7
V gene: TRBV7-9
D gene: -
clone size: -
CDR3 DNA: TGTGCCAGCAGCGCGAACAAAACCAGCTCCTACGAGCAGTACTTC
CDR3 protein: CASSANKTSSYEQYF

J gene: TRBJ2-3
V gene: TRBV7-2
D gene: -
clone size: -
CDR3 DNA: TGTGCCAGCAGGGGTAGCGGCACAGATACGCAGTATTTT
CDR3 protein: CASRGSGTDTQYF

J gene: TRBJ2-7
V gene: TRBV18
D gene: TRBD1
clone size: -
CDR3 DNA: TGTGCCACAGCATTGGGACAGGGGCCCTACGAGCAGTACTTC
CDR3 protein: CATALGQGPYEQYF